This TCR beta chain derives from a study of OX40 agonist ivuxolimab in advanced cancers. This clone was seen once. Its antigen is undetermined. The CDR3 sequence is 15 residues long. Looked up from germline, CDR1 is LNHDA and CDR2 is SQIVND (reference sequence). J gave up 4 bases and V 3 bases, and 8 bases lay outside the gene matches. Sequencing was performed with immunoSEQ multiplex PCR; in TCRdb, only in-frame clones are kept and a portion is missing. The sample includes over 80,000 clones, 80% to 95% of them seen just once. Broader study findings: Some nonresponders likewise displayed low normalized T-cell clonal expansion. Clonal expansion among partial responders at 0.1-3.0 mg/kg ranked near the lowest.

This specimen was CD4+ or CD8+ T cells sorted from blood, taken in a trial of the OX40 agonist ivuxolimab. The chain couples TRBV19 to TRBJ2-7; TRBD1 aligns across 8 bases. This sequence was found in an adult with an advanced solid tumor such as melanoma, head and neck, liver or kidney cancer. DNA of the CDR3: TGTGCCAGTAGTATTCGGGGACAGGCGGATTACGAGCAGTACTTC. It encodes CASSIRGQADYEQYF.